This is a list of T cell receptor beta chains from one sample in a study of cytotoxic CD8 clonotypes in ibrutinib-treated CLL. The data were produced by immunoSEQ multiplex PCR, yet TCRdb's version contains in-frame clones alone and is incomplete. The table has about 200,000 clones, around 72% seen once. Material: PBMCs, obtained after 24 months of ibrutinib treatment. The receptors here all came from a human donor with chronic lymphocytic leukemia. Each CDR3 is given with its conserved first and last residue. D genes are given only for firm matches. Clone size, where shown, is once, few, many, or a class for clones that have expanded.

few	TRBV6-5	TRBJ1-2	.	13	TGTGCCAGCAGTAGAACAGGGTTTGGTGGTTACACCTTC	CASSRTGFGGYTF
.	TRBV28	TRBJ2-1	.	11	TGTGCCAGCAGTTGGTACAATGAGCAGTTCTTC	CASSWYNEQFF
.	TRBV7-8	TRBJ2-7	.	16	TGTGCCAGCAGCTTAGTTTTTTATCTAGGCGTCCACGAGCAGTACTTC	CASSLVFYLGVHEQYF
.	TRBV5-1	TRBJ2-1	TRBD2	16	TGCGCCAGCAGCACCCGGACTAGCGGGGCCTACAATGAGCAGTTCTTC	CASSTRTSGAYNEQFF
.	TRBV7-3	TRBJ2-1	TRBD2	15	TGTGCCAGCAGCTTAATGGTAGCGGGATACAATGAGCAGTTCTTC	CASSLMVAGYNEQFF
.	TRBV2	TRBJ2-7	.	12	TGTGCCAGCAGTTCGACAGCCGGGCCGTGTCTCTTC	CASSSTAGPCLF
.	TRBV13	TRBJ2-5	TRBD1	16	TGTGCCAGCAGCCTAAGGTGGCAGGGGGTGCAAGAGACCCAGTACTTC	CASSLRWQGVQETQYF
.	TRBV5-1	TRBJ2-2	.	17	TGCGCCAGCAGCTTGGTGGGGGGCGCACCGGGTCCCGGGGAGCTGTTTTTT	CASSLVGGAPGPGELFF
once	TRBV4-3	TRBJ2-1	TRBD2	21	TGCGCCAGCAGCCAAGGAGGACGGGGGACTAGCGGGAGGGCCAGGGGGAATGAGCAGTTCTTC	CASSQGGRGTSGRARGNEQFF
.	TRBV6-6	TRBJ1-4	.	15	TGTGCCAGCAGTTACTCCAGTGGGCCATACGAAAAACTGTTTTTT	CASSYSSGPYEKLFF
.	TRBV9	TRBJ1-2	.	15	TGTGCCAGCAGCGTAGGAGGGGTTGATAACTATGGCTACACCTTC	CASSVGGVDNYGYTF
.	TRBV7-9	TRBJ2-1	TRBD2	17	TGTGCCAGCAGCCCCCTTAGCGGGAGGGCAACGTACAATGAGCAGTTCTTC	CASSPLSGRATYNEQFF
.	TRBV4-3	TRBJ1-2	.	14	TGCGCCAGCAGCCAAGTCGGAGGGGCGCGGGGCTACACCTTC	CASSQVGGARGYTF
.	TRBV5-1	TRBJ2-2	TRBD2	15	TGCGCCAGCAGTCCCGGGACTAGCGCCTACGGGGAGCTGTTTTTT	CASSPGTSAYGELFF
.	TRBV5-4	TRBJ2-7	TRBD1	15	TGTGCCAGCAGCGGCGGGACAGGGAGCTCCTACGAGCAGTACTTC	CASSGGTGSSYEQYF
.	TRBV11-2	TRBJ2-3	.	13	TGTGCCAGCAGCTTAGATCGCACAGATACGCAGTATTTT	CASSLDRTDTQYF
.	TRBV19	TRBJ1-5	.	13	TGTGCCAGTAGTACGAATAGCAATCAGCCCCAGCATTTT	CASSTNSNQPQHF
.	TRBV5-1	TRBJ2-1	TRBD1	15	TGCGCCAGCAGCCCTGGGACAGGGAGGGGCAATGAGCAGTTCTTC	CASSPGTGRGNEQFF
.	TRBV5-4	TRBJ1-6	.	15	TGTGCCAGCAGCTTGGACAGGGTGTTTGCTTCACCCCTCCACTTT	CASSLDRVFASPLHF
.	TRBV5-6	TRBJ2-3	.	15	TGTGCCAGCTTCATAAGGAGATCTAGCACAGATACGCAGTATTTT	CASFIRRSSTDTQYF
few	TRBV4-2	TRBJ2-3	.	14	TGTGCCAGCAGCACGGATAGTGGCACAGATACGCAGTATTTT	CASSTDSGTDTQYF
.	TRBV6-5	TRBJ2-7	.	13	TGTGCCAGCAGTTCATCGGGGCGTGGCGAGCAGTACTTC	CASSSSGRGEQYF
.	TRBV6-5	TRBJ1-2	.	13	TGTGCCAGCAGTCCCGGGACCGGGGGTGGCTACACCTTC	CASSPGTGGGYTF
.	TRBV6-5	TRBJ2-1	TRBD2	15	TGTGCCAGCAGGAGAGCGGGAAGCTCCTACAATGAGCAGTTCTTC	CASRRAGSSYNEQFF
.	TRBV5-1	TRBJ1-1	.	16	TGCGCCAGCAGCCCGGCAGGGGTTTCTATCGGCACTGAAGCTTTCTTT	CASSPAGVSIGTEAFF
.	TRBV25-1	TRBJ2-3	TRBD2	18	TGTGCCAGCAGTGATTTTAGCGGGAGCTCAACAGGCACAGATACGCAGTATTTT	CASSDFSGSSTGTDTQYF
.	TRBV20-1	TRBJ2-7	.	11	TGCAGTGCGAGAGACAACTACGAGCAGTACTTC	CSARDNYEQYF
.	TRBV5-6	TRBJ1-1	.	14	TGTGCCAGCAGCTTGTTGGACAGGAACACTGAAGCTTTCTTT	CASSLLDRNTEAFF
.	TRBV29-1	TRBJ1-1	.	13	TGCAGCGCCTACGGGGTATCGAACACTGAAGCTTTCTTT	CSAYGVSNTEAFF
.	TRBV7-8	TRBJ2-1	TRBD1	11	TGTGCCAGCAGCTCGACAGGGGAGCAGTTCTTC	CASSSTGEQFF
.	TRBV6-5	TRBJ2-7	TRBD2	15	TGTGCCAGCAGTTACGGGGCGGGAGAATGGGCCGAGCAGTACTTC	CASSYGAGEWAEQYF
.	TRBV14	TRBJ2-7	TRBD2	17	TGTGCCAGCAGCCACACGGGACTAGCGGTATCTGCCTACGAGCAGTACTTC	CASSHTGLAVSAYEQYF
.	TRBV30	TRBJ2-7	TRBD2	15	TGTGCCTGGAGTGGAAGGCTAGCGGGACCCTACGAGCAGTACTTC	CAWSGRLAGPYEQYF
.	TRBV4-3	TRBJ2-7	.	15	TGCGCCAGCAGCAAGTGGAGGGACAGAAACTACGAGCAGTACTTC	CASSKWRDRNYEQYF
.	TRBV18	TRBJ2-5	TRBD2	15	TGTGCCAGCTCAGAGACTAGCGGGCTCCAAGAGACCCAGTACTTC	CASSETSGLQETQYF
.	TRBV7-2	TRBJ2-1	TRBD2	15	TGTGCCAGCAGCTTTCTAGCGGGAGGGCCCGGTGAGCAGTTCTTC	CASSFLAGGPGEQFF
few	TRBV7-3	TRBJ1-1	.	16	TGTGCCAGCAGCTTAAGAGCGCACTTTGAGCTAACTGAAGCTTTCTTT	CASSLRAHFELTEAFF
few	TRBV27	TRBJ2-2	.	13	TGTGCCAGCAGTTACCCGATCACCGGGGAGCTGTTTTTT	CASSYPITGELFF
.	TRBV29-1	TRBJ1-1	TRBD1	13	TGCAGCGCAACAGGGGCGGGGAACACTGAAGCTTTCTTT	CSATGAGNTEAFF
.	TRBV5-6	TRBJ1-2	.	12	TGTGCCAGCAGCTTGGGGAATAGAGGCTACACCTTC	CASSLGNRGYTF
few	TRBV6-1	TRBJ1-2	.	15	TGTGCCAGCAGTGAACGGCCAGGGGTAAACTATGGCTACACCTTC	CASSERPGVNYGYTF
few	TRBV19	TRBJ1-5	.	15	TGTGCCAGTAGCTATACAGGTTACAGCAATCAGCCCCAGCATTTT	CASSYTGYSNQPQHF
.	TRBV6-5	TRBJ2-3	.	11	TGTGCCAGCAGGCGCACAGATACGCAGTATTTT	CASRRTDTQYF
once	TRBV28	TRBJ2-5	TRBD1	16	TGTGCCAGCGAACCGATACAGGGGGCAAGGAAGGAGACCCAGTACTTC	CASEPIQGARKETQYF
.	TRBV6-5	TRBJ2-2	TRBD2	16	TGTGCCAGCAGTTGGGGGCTAGCGGGAGGAACCGGGGAGCTGTTTTTT	CASSWGLAGGTGELFF
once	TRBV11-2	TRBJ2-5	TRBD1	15	TGTGCCAGCAGCTTAGCACAGGGGTTAGGAGAGACCCAGTACTTC	CASSLAQGLGETQYF
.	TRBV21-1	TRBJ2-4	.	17	TGTGCCAGCAGCAACGCCCCAGGGGTTCGAACCAAAAACATTCAGTACTTC	CASSNAPGVRTKNIQYF
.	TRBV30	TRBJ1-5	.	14	TGTGCCTGGAGTTTAGGGGGTAGCAATCAGCCCCAGCATTTT	CAWSLGGSNQPQHF
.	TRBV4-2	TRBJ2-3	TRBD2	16	TGTGCCAGCAGCCAATCCGGGACTAGCGGGAGTAGTACGCAGTATTTT	CASSQSGTSGSSTQYF
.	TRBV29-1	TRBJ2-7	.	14	TGCAGCGTCCTCAGGGATGGGAGCTCCTACGAGCAGTACTTC	CSVLRDGSSYEQYF
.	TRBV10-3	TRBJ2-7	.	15	TGTGCCATCAGTGAAAGGGACCCCCGGGGCTACGAGCAGTACTTC	CAISERDPRGYEQYF
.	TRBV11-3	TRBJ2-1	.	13	TGTGCCAGCAGCTTAGCCGGGAACAATGAGCAGTTCTTC	CASSLAGNNEQFF